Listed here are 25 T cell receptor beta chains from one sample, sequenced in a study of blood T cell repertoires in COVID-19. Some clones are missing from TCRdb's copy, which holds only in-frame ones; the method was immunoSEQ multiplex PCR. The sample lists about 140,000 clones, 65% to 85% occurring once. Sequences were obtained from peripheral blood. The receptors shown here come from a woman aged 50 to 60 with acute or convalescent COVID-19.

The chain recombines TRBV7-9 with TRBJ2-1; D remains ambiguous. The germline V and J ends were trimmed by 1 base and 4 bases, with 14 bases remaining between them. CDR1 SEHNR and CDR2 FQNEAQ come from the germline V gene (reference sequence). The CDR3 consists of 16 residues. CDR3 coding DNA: TGTGCCAGCAGCTTAGTCTCCCGGCGGCTTTACAATGAGCAGTTCTTC. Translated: CASSLVSRRLYNEQFF.

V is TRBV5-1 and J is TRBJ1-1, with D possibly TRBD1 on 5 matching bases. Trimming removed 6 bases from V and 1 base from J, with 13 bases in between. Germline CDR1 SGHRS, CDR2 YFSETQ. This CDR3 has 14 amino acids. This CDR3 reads CASMGQGSNTEAFF. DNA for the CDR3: TGCGCCAGCATGGGGCAGGGATCGAACACTGAAGCTTTCTTT.

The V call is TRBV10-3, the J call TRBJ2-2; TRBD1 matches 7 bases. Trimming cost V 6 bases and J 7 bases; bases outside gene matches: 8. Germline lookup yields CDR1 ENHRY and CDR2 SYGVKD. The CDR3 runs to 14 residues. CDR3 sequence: CAISLQGLDGELFF. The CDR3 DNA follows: TGTGCCATCAGCCTACAGGGGCTGGACGGGGAGCTGTTTTTT.

CDR3 coding DNA: TGCAGCGGTACGGAACAGGGGAACACCGGGGAGCTGTTTTTT. It translates to CSGTEQGNTGELFF. The V gene is TRBV29-1, the J gene TRBJ2-2, with a weak D call TRBD1 (6 bases). The V end was cut by 7 bases, the J end by 1 base, with 13 bases between. The CDR3 loop spans 14 amino acids. Germline V lookup: CDR1 SQVTM, CDR2 ANQGSEA.

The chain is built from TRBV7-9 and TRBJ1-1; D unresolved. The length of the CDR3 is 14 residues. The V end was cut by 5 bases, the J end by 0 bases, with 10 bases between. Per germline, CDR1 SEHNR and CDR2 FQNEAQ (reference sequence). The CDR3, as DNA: TGTGCCAGCAGCCCCCGACTGATGAACACTGAAGCTTTCTTT. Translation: CASSPRLMNTEAFF.

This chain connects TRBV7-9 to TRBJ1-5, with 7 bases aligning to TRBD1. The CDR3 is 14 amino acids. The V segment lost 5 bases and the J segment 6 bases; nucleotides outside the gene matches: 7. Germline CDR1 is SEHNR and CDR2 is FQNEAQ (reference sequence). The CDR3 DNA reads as TGTGCCAGCAGCAGAGACAGGGCGGGTCAGCCCCAGCATTTT. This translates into CASSRDRAGQPQHF.

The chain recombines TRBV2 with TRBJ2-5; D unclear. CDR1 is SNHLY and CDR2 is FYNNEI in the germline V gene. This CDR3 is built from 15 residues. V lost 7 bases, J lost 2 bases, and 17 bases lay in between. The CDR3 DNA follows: TGTGCCAGCACCGGGTATGCTAGTATTCAAGAGACCCAGTACTTC. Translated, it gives CASTGYASIQETQYF.

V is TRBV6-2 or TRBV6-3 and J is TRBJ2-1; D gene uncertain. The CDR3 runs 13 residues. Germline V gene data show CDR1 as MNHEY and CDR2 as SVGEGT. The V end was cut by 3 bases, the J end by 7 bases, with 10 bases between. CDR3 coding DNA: TGTGCCAGCAGTTATATGACTTCGAATGAGCAGTTCTTC. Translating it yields CASSYMTSNEQFF.

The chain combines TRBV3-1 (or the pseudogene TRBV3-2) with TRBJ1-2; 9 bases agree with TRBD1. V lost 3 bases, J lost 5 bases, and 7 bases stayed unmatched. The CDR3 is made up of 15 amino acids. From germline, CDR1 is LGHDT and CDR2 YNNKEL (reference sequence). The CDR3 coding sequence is TGTGCCAGCAGCCAGGGACAGGGAGTCGTTTATGGCTACACCTTC. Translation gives CASSQGQGVVYGYTF.

The CDR3 is CASSYEGENTEAFF. Here the CDR3 DNA reads TGTGCCAGCAGTTACGAGGGGGAAAACACTGAAGCTTTCTTT. The V call is TRBV6-5, the J call TRBJ1-1; TRBD1 is a possible D gene (6 bases). This CDR3 is 14 amino acids long. With 2 bases removed from V and 2 bases from J, the gap between germline ends came to 9 bases. Germline V CDR1 and CDR2: MNHEY, SVGAGI.

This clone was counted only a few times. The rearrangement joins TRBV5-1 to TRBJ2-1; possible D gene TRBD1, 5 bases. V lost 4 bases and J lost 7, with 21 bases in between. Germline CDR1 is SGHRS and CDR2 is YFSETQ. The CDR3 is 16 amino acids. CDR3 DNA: TGCGCCAGCAGCGCAGGGAAGGGATGGGTCAGGAATGAGCAGTTCTTC. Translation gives CASSAGKGWVRNEQFF.

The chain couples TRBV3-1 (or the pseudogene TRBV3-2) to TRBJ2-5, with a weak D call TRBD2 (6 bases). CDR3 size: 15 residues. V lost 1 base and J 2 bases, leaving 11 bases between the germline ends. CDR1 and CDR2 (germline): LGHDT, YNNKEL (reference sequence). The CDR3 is CASSQGIGTQETQYF. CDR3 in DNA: TGTGCCAGCAGCCAAGGAATCGGGACTCAAGAGACCCAGTACTTC.

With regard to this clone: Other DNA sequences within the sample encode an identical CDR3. The CDR3 DNA is TGTGCCAGCAGCCAAGGGGACAGAGCTAACTATGGCTACACCTTC. Translation gives CASSQGDRANYGYTF. The rearrangement links TRBV3-1 (or the pseudogene TRBV3-2) to TRBJ1-2; TRBD1 agrees at 7 bases. Germline values: CDR1 LGHDT, CDR2 YNNKEL (reference sequence). Trimming took 1 base from V and 0 from J; bases not matched to a gene: 2. The CDR3 covers 15 residues.

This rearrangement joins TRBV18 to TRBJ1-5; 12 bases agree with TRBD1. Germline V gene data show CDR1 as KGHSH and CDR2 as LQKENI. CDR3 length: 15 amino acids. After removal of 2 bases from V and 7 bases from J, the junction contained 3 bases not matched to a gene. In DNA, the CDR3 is TGTGCCAGCTCACCAGGGACAGGGGGCGAGCAGCCCCAGCATTTT. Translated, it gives CASSPGTGGEQPQHF.

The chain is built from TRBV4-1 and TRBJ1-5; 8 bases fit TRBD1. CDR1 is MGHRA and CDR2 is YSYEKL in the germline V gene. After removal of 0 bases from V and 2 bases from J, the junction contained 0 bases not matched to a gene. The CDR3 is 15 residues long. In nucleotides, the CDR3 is TGCGCCAGCAGCCAAGAACAGGGGGGCAATCAGCCCCAGCATTTT. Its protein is CASSQEQGGNQPQHF.

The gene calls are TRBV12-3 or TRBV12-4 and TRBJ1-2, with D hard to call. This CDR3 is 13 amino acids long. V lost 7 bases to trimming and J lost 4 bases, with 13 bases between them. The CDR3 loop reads CASKVTVGYGYTF. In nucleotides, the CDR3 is TGTGCCAGCAAAGTAACAGTAGGCTATGGCTACACCTTC.

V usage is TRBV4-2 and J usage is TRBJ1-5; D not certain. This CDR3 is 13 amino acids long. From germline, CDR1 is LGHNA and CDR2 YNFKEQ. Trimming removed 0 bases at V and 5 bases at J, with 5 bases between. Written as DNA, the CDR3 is TGTGCCAGCAGCCAAGACCTCGATCAGCCCCAGCATTTT. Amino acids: CASSQDLDQPQHF.

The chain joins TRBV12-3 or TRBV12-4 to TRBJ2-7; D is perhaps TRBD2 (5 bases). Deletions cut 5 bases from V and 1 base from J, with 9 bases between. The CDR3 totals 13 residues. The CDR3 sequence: CASSPSGSYEQYF. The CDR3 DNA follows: TGTGCCAGCAGTCCCTCGGGGTCCTACGAGCAGTACTTC.

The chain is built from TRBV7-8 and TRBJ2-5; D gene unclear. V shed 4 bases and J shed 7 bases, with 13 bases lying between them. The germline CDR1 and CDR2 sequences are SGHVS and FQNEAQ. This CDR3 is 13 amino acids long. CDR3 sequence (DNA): TGTGCCAGCAGCTCCGGAGAGATTGGGACCCAGTACTTC. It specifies CASSSGEIGTQYF.

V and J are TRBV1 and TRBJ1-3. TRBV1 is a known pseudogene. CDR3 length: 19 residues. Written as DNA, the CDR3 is TGCACCAGCAGCCCTACATTAGAGGGAGGGAGCAGTTCTGGAAACACCATATATTTT. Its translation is CTSSPTLEGGSSSGNTIYF.

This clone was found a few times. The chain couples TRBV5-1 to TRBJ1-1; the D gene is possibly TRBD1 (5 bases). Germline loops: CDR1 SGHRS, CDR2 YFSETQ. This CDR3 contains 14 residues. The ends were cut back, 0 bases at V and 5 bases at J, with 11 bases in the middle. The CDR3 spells CASSLAGGGTEAFF. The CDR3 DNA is TGCGCCAGCAGCTTGGCGGGCGGGGGAACTGAAGCTTTCTTT.

Here the CDR3 DNA reads TGTGCCACCAGTGTTGGGGGGGCCGGCTATGGCTACACCTTC. It codes for CATSVGGAGYGYTF. V and J are TRBV24-1 and TRBJ1-2; a possible D gene is TRBD1 (6 bases). The V end was cut by 5 bases, the J end by 4 bases, with 13 bases between. This CDR3 spans 14 amino acids. Germline V gene lookup returns CDR1 KGHDR and CDR2 SFDVKD.

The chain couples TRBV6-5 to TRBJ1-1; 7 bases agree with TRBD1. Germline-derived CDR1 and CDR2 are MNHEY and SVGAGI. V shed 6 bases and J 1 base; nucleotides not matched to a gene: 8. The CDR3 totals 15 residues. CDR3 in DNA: TGTGCCAGCAGCCGCGGACAGGTAGGGAACACTGAAGCTTTCTTT. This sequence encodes CASSRGQVGNTEAFF.

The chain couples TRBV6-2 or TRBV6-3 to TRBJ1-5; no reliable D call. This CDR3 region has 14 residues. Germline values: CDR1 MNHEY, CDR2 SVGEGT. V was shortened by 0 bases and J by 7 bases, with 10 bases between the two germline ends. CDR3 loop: CASSYSVRVQPQHF. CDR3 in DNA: TGTGCCAGCAGTTACTCGGTTCGGGTACAGCCCCAGCATTTT.

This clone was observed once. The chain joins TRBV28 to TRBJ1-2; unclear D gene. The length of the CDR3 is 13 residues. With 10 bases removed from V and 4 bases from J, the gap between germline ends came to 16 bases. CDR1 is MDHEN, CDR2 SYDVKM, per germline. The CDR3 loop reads CATAKSVSYGYTF. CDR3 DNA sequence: TGTGCCACAGCGAAATCGGTCAGCTATGGCTACACCTTC.